The clone carrying this T cell receptor (beta chain) was counted only a few times. This sample was taken from a study of beta chain features in type 1 diabetes. CDR1 is MDHEN, CDR2 SYDVKM, per germline. Trimming removed 3 bases from V and 2 bases from J, with 12 bases in between. The CDR3 runs 15 residues. Expressed TCRB transcripts were sequenced, since all the RNA that had been isolated was reverse transcribed. Using immunoSEQ multiplex PCR, the repertoire was profiled, and TCRdb retains in-frame clones only, with some absent. The profile shows over 700,000 clones, around a sixth of them singletons.

Sequencing was performed on naive CD4+ T cells from blood. The chain recombines TRBV28 with TRBJ2-3, with D possibly being TRBD2 (5 bases). The receptor was derived from a woman younger than 30 in good health. CDR3 coding DNA: TGTGCCAGCAGTTTTGTAGGGAGCCTCACAGATACGCAGTATTTT. It codes for CASSFVGSLTDTQYF. Filled out from reference TRBV28 and TRBJ2-3, the complete variable domain reads DVKVTQSSRYLVKRTGEKVFLECVQDMDHENMFWYRQDPGLGLRLIYFSYDVKMKEKGDIPEGYSVSREKKERFSLILESASTNQTSMYLCASSFVGSLTDTQYFGPGTRLTVL.